This T cell receptor (beta chain) was obtained from a study of blood T cells in healthy people across ages. Germline CDR1 is MGHRA and CDR2 is YSYEKL. The CDR3 runs to 12 residues. V was shortened by 1 base and J by 6 bases, with 5 bases between the two germline ends. This clonotype has a count of ten or more. Primers used in a second PCR of roughly 6 to 11 cycles were a sample-barcoded 5' primer and a J-beta primer mix. TCRdb used MiXCR to reprocess the 5' RACE reads, holding one entry per CDR3 protein. Here the sample spans fewer than 1.5 million distinct CDR3 sequences, about 40% being singletons. Isolating PBMCs gave at least 7 million of these cells per sample.

The sample consisted of blood. The TCR originated in a woman aged 18-35 years in good health. The chain combines TRBV4-1 with TRBJ2-3; D is unclear. CDR3 nucleotide sequence: TGCGCCAGCAGCCAAGTCCAGGATACGCAGTATTTT. Protein sequence: CASSQVQDTQYF.